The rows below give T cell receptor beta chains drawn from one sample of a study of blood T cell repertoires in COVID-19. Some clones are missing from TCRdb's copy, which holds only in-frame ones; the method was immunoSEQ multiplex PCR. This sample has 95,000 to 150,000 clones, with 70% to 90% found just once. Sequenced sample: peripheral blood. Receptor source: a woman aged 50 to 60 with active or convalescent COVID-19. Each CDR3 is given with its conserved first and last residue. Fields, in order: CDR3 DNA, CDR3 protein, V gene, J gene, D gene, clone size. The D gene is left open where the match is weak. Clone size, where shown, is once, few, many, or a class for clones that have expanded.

DNA: TGTGCCACGTCGGGACAGGGGGCGGAGGGCTACACCTTC
CDR3: CATSGQGAEGYTF
V: TRBV10-3
J: TRBJ1-2
D: TRBD1
size: -

DNA: TGTGCCAGCTGCCCAAACGGGGGCACTGAAGCTTTCTTT
CDR3: CASCPNGGTEAFF
V: TRBV18
J: TRBJ1-1
D: -
size: few

DNA: TGTGCCAGCAGCTTGGCTCCGGGACTAGCGGCTAGCACAGATACGCAGTATTTT
CDR3: CASSLAPGLAASTDTQYF
V: TRBV5-4
J: TRBJ2-3
D: TRBD2
size: -

DNA: TGTGCCAGCAGTTTCAGCGATAATTCACCCCTCCACTTT
CDR3: CASSFSDNSPLHF
V: TRBV27
J: TRBJ1-6
D: -
size: -

DNA: TGTGCCAGCCAGGGCCACAGTGCATTTGGGACTGAAGCTTTCTTT
CDR3: CASQGHSAFGTEAFF
V: TRBV19
J: TRBJ1-1
D: -
size: -

DNA: TGTGCCAGCTGTCAGGCATTCGGCACCGGGGAGCTGTTTTTT
CDR3: CASCQAFGTGELFF
V: TRBV7-2
J: TRBJ2-2
D: -
size: -

DNA: TGTGCCAGAGGGACTAGCGGGGACTTAGACACAGATACGCAGTATTTT
CDR3: CARGTSGDLDTDTQYF
V: TRBV19
J: TRBJ2-3
D: TRBD2
size: -

DNA: TGTGCCAGCACCTTAGGTGGCAGACTCGATCAGCCCCAGCATTTT
CDR3: CASTLGGRLDQPQHF
V: TRBV28
J: TRBJ1-5
D: -
size: -

DNA: TGTGCCACCAGTTCCGGGACAGGGGGTGGATATGAAAAACTGTTTTTT
CDR3: CATSSGTGGGYEKLFF
V: TRBV24-1
J: TRBJ1-4
D: TRBD1
size: -

DNA: TGTGCCAGTAGTATCGGCGGGGGGAAAGCCCAAGAGACCCAGTACTTC
CDR3: CASSIGGGKAQETQYF
V: TRBV19
J: TRBJ2-5
D: TRBD2
size: -

DNA: TGTGCCAGCAGTTTAGGCAGGGGGCTCTATGGCTACACCTTC
CDR3: CASSLGRGLYGYTF
V: TRBV28
J: TRBJ1-2
D: TRBD1
size: -

DNA: TGCGCCAGCAGCTTGGTTGGGGCGGGACAGGGCCTCGGCTACACCTTC
CDR3: CASSLVGAGQGLGYTF
V: TRBV5-1
J: TRBJ1-2
D: TRBD1
size: -

DNA: TGCGCCAGCATGGAGACGCCCAACTATGGCTACACCTTC
CDR3: CASMETPNYGYTF
V: TRBV5-1
J: TRBJ1-2
D: -
size: -

DNA: TGTGCCAGCAGCTTAGCCCCGGCGCTGCGAGGTGAAACCTACAATGAGCAGTTCTTC
CDR3: CASSLAPALRGETYNEQFF
V: TRBV7-6
J: TRBJ2-1
D: -
size: once

DNA: TGTGCCAGCAGCCAAGTCGGGGACAGGGGGCTTGGCTACACCTTC
CDR3: CASSQVGDRGLGYTF
V: TRBV3-1/TRBV3-2
J: TRBJ1-2
D: TRBD1
size: -

DNA: TGTGCCAGCAGTTCTAGCGGGAGGGCCACAGATACGCAGTATTTT
CDR3: CASSSSGRATDTQYF
V: TRBV6-5
J: TRBJ2-3
D: TRBD2
size: -

DNA: TGTGCCAGCAGCTACTCAGGGGCGTTCTCTGGCTACACCTTC
CDR3: CASSYSGAFSGYTF
V: TRBV7-2
J: TRBJ1-2
D: -
size: few

DNA: TGTGCCACCAGTGCCCCCCTGAGGGCAGACAACACCGGGGAGCTGTTTTTT
CDR3: CATSAPLRADNTGELFF
V: TRBV24-1
J: TRBJ2-2
D: -
size: -

DNA: TGTGCCACCAGTGACCCACTAGCGGGAGGTAACACCGGGGAGCTGTTTTTT
CDR3: CATSDPLAGGNTGELFF
V: TRBV24-1
J: TRBJ2-2
D: TRBD2
size: -

DNA: TGTGCCAGCAGCCCCCCTGGGGGCAAGCAGTACTTC
CDR3: CASSPPGGKQYF
V: TRBV7-6
J: TRBJ2-7
D: -
size: -